The next 21 T cell receptor beta chains were all read from a single sample in a study of neurological immune-mediated disorders. Time point described: longitudinal time-point 3. Each CDR3 protein gets one entry after TCRdb re-called the 5' RACE reads with MiXCR. The sample comprises 43,000 or so distinct CDR3 sequences, approximately 13% of which are singletons, and over 10% rests with the top ten. Sequencing input: PBMCs. The receptors derive from a man under 40 in good health.

This clonotype was seen at least ten times. The gene calls are TRBV11-3 and TRBJ2-3, with a possible D match to TRBD2 (6 bases). Germline V gene data show CDR1 as SGHNT and CDR2 as YENEEA. V was shortened by 4 bases and J by 1 base, with 12 bases between the two germline ends. The CDR3 totals 15 residues. DNA for the CDR3: TGTGCCAGCAGCTCGGAGGGCCTTGGCACAGATACGCAGTATTTT. This encodes CASSSEGLGTDTQYF.

Remarks on this clonotype: This CDR3 fails to terminate in the conserved phenylalanine or tryptophan, so it likely reflects a read error. The chain recombines TRBV20-1 with TRBJ2-3; the D is unclear. The germline V gene has CDR1 DFQATT and CDR2 SNEGSKA (reference sequence). This CDR3 spans 14 amino acids. V was trimmed by 6 bases and J by 6 bases, leaving 19 bases between them. CDR3 in amino acids: CSAIYDAGLDTQYS. In DNA, the CDR3 is TGCAGTGCAATCTACGACGCCGGGTTGGATACGCAGTATTCT.

This clonotype was counted many times. The rearrangement links TRBV11-2 to TRBJ2-5; TRBD2 agrees at 7 bases. Looked up from germline, CDR1 is SGHAT and CDR2 is FQNNGV. The CDR3 loop spans 18 amino acids. The V gene end was trimmed by 5 bases and the J gene end by 4 bases; junction bases not matched to a gene: 19. The CDR3 nucleotides are TGTGCCAGCAGCGAAACCTTCCCTAGCGGTGGGGGAACAGAGACCCAGTACTTC. Amino acid sequence: CASSETFPSGGGTETQYF.

V gene TRBV5-6 combines with J gene TRBJ2-5, with 8 positions matching TRBD1. The ends lost 7 bases at V and 5 bases at J; junction bases unmatched: 4. Germline CDR1 and CDR2: SGHDT and YYEEEE. The CDR3 loop spans 12 amino acids. The CDR3 protein is CASPGGRETQYF. CDR3 DNA: TGTGCCAGCCCAGGGGGCCGGGAGACCCAGTACTTC.

This clonotype appeared a few times. The chain carries TRBV18 and TRBJ2-1, with 11 bases aligning to TRBD2. CDR1 is KGHSH, CDR2 LQKENI, per germline. Trimming cost V 4 bases and J 5 bases; bases outside gene matches: 4. CDR3 length equals 15 residues. CDR3 bases: TGTGCCAGCTCACAGACTAGCGGGAACAACAATGAGCAGTTCTTC. Its protein is CASSQTSGNNNEQFF.

This clonotype appeared many times. This chain uses TRBV29-1 with TRBJ2-1; D ambiguous. CDR3 length: 11 amino acids. Trimming took off 8 bases at V and 10 bases at J, with 15 bases between the two ends. CDR1 is SQVTM, CDR2 ANQGSEA, per germline. CDR3 residues: CSLSHSREQFF. DNA for the CDR3: TGCAGCTTATCTCACAGCCGGGAGCAGTTCTTC.

This clonotype was recorded at least ten times. The chain carries TRBV12-3 or TRBV12-4 and TRBJ2-1, with 11 bases lining up with TRBD2. The CDR3 consists of 14 residues. With V trimmed by 8 bases and J by 7 bases, 7 bases remained unmatched. CDR3 in DNA: TGTGCCAGCTCAGGGACTAGCGGATGGAATGAGCAGTTCTTC. Its protein product is CASSGTSGWNEQFF.

This clonotype was detected ten times or more. This chain joins TRBV12-3 or TRBV12-4 and TRBJ2-1, with TRBD2 matching over 10 bases. V trimming: 4 bases; J trimming: 10 bases; junction bases outside the gene matches: 13. The length of the CDR3 is 16 residues. CDR3 in amino acids: CASSWETAGGPREQFF. CDR3 bases: TGTGCCAGCAGTTGGGAAACAGCGGGAGGGCCGCGAGAGCAGTTCTTC.

This clonotype was seen ten or more times. The CDR3 loop reads CASSPPTVLSETQYF. The CDR3 nucleotides read TGTGCCAGCAGCCCCCCGACAGTCCTTAGCGAGACCCAGTACTTC. V usage is TRBV11-2 and J usage is TRBJ2-5, with D possibly being TRBD1 (5 bases). Germline assignment: CDR1 SGHAT and CDR2 FQNNGV. V gave up 5 bases and J gave up 5 bases, with 18 bases separating them. The length of the CDR3 is 15 residues.

At least ten counts were recorded for this clonotype. This chain links TRBV28 with TRBJ1-4; D is uncertain. The CDR3 totals 15 residues. The germline V gene encodes CDR1 MDHEN and CDR2 SYDVKM. V was pared by 4 bases and J by 7 bases, with 16 bases between. The CDR3 protein is CASSYEKGLSEKLFF. For the CDR3, the DNA is TGTGCCAGCAGTTACGAGAAGGGTTTGAGTGAAAAACTGTTTTTT.

This clonotype was seen only once. CDR3 amino acids: CSARDLLSCRGTYEQYF. CDR3 coding DNA: TGCAGTGCTAGAGATCTTTTATCTTGCAGAGGGACCTACGAGCAGTACTTC. This rearrangement joins TRBV20-1 to TRBJ2-7, with a weak D call TRBD2 (5 bases). The CDR3 consists of 17 residues. Trimming took off 0 bases at V and 2 bases at J, with 20 bases between the two ends. CDR1 is DFQATT, CDR2 SNEGSKA, per germline (reference sequence).

There are many counts of this clonotype. The rearrangement joins TRBV25-1 to TRBJ2-7, with 8 bases fitting TRBD1. CDR1 and CDR2 (germline): MGHDK, SYGVNS. The length of the CDR3 is 15 residues. Trimming took 0 bases from V and 6 from J; bases not matched to a gene: 7. The CDR3, as DNA: TGTGCCAGCAGTGAATATGGGGACAGGCCCCGCGAGCAGTACTTC. This sequence encodes CASSEYGDRPREQYF.

This clonotype has at least ten counts. The chain employs TRBV9 and TRBJ2-1; no firm D call. The CDR3 has 18 amino acids. The V gene's germline CDR1 is SGDLS and CDR2 YYNGEE. V gave up 0 bases and J gave up 2 bases, with 18 bases separating them. The CDR3 protein is CASSVESHPPATYNEQFF. The CDR3, as DNA: TGTGCCAGCAGCGTAGAGTCCCACCCCCCCGCGACCTACAATGAGCAGTTCTTC. Based on the CDR3 plus reference TRBV9 and TRBJ2-1, the full variable domain is DSGVTQTPKHLITATGQRVTLRCSPRSGDLSVYWYQQSLDQGLQFLIQYYNGEERAKGNILERFSAQQFPDLHSELNLSSLELGDSALYFCASSVESHPPATYNEQFFGPGTRLTVL.

This clonotype was observed many times. The chain uses TRBV10-3 and TRBJ2-7; TRBD1 is a possible D gene (5 bases). The CDR3 consists of 14 residues. Trimming left V 6 bases short and J 5 bases short, with 17 bases between. Germline values: CDR1 ENHRY, CDR2 SYGVKD. The CDR3 spells CAISSTAVRDEQYF. For the CDR3, the DNA is TGTGCCATCAGCTCGACCGCAGTCAGGGACGAGCAGTACTTC.

The chain links TRBV28 to TRBJ2-1; 7 bases are shared with TRBD2. Germline values: CDR1 MDHEN, CDR2 SYDVKM. V lost 4 bases and J lost 4; bases outside the gene matches: 10. The CDR3 is 16 amino acids. The CDR3 reads CASSSTSMREYNEQFF. DNA of the CDR3: TGTGCCAGCAGTTCTACGAGCATGCGGGAGTACAATGAGCAGTTCTTC.

The genes are TRBV29-1 and TRBJ2-3; 11 bases align to TRBD1. Trimming cost V 7 bases and J 6 bases; bases outside gene matches: 9. The length of the CDR3 is 14 residues. The germline CDR1 and CDR2 sequences are SQVTM and ANQGSEA. CDR3 in amino acids: CSATGTGGGDTQYF. For the CDR3, the DNA is TGCAGCGCAACCGGGACAGGGGGAGGCGATACGCAGTATTTT.

This clonotype occurred many times. The V call is TRBV7-9, the J call TRBJ1-5, with 8 bases fitting TRBD1. The length of the CDR3 is 14 residues. From germline, CDR1 is SEHNR and CDR2 FQNEAQ (reference sequence). J lost 6 bases, V lost 4 bases, and 5 bases had no gene match. The CDR3 DNA reads as TGTGCCAGCAGCTCCTTGGACAGGGCTCAGCCCCAGCATTTT. This codes for CASSSLDRAQPQHF.

Only one count was recorded for this clonotype. This chain uses TRBV19 with TRBJ1-1; TRBD1 aligns across 7 bases. With 4 bases clipped from V and 1 base from J, the junction kept 9 bases outside the gene matches. Germline CDR1 reads LNHDA; CDR2 reads SQIVND (reference sequence). This CDR3 region has 16 residues. For the CDR3, the DNA is TGTGCCAGTAGTACCCAGGGGGAAGGTAGGAACACTGAAGCTTTCTTT. It translates to CASSTQGEGRNTEAFF.

DNA of the CDR3: TGCGCCAGCAGCGGATGGCAACGGACAGGGGACGTCTATGGCTACACCTTC. Translation gives CASSGWQRTGDVYGYTF. V is TRBV5-1 and J is TRBJ1-2, with 9 bases that match TRBD1. Germline trimming cut 4 bases from V and 4 bases from J; bases unmatched to any gene: 14. The CDR3 length is 17 residues. The V gene's germline CDR1 is SGHRS and CDR2 YFSETQ.

This clonotype was seen ten or more times. The chain recombines TRBV5-1 with TRBJ2-4; D is possibly TRBD2 (7 bases). V shed 3 bases and J shed 5 bases, with 18 bases lying between them. Per germline, CDR1 SGHRS and CDR2 YFSETQ. CDR3 length: 16 amino acids. In DNA, the CDR3 is TGCGCCAGCAGCTGGGGTGGCGGGGGCCCTGAAAACATTCAGTACTTC. This encodes CASSWGGGGPENIQYF.

This clonotype was detected ten times or more. The rearrangement joins TRBV5-1 to TRBJ2-7; unclear D gene. Per germline, CDR1 SGHRS and CDR2 YFSETQ. Trimming removed 5 bases from V and 2 bases from J, with 11 bases in between. The CDR3 has 13 residues. CDR3 DNA sequence: TGCGCCAGCAGACTTAATGGAGCCTACGAGCAGTACTTC. It yields the protein CASRLNGAYEQYF.